This TCR beta chain came from a study of T cell repertoires in ileal Crohn's disease. Study-level background: Surgery for a complication: stricturing in roughly 60%, penetrating in about 39%. From the resection specimen's proximal margin, biopsies were taken as MI.

This CDR3 region has 17 residues. CDR1 is MNHNS, CDR2 SASEGT, per germline. Trimming took 0 bases from V and 8 from J; bases not matched to a gene: 10. Study results and limitations: Mucosal expansions were suggested to be mainly CD8 T cells. Endoscopic recurrence occurred in every patient whose clonality exceeded 26.8%.

A remark on this clone: Its matching antigen is unknown.

Profiling relied on immunoSEQ multiplex PCR, and the TCRdb table lists in-frame clones only, not all of them. The table shows 4,000 to 5,000 clones, with just under 75% occurring only once. Time point meaning: proximal margin of the surgical specimen (macroscopically non-inflamed). The sequence came from an adult with Crohn's disease. Sequenced input: ileal tissue. The chain employs TRBV6-1 and TRBJ1-2; 12 bases map to TRBD1. CDR3 region: CASSEALRRDRGRGYTF. The CDR3 bases are TGTGCCAGCAGTGAAGCGCTTCGGAGGGACAGGGGGCGAGGCTACACCTTC.